Listed below are T cell receptor beta chains from one sample, sequenced in a study of response to subunit inactivated influenza vaccine. MiXCR, applied by TCRdb to the RT-PCR reads, yields one record per CDR3 protein. The repertoire holds hundreds of thousands of distinct CDR3 sequences, 15% to 17% seen once, with more than 9% in the top ten. Sequenced material: PBMCs from blood, taken 12 days after vaccination. The receptors derive from a man over 45 who received an inactivated influenza vaccine. Each CDR3 is given without its conserved first and last residue.

V: TRBV7-9
CDR3: ASSTSGTGAGELF

V: TRBV5-1
CDR3: ASSLSASGVTYEQY

V: TRBV15
CDR3: ATSRDGVPNQPQH

V: TRBV12-3/TRBV12-4
CDR3: ASSRRASGGAYNEQF

V: TRBV5-1
CDR3: ASSRADITQETQY

V: TRBV4-1
CDR3: ASSPGGQKTNTGELF

V: TRBV4-1
CDR3: ASSQDLFGTYEQY

V: TRBV30
CDR3: AWRVSGANVLT

V: TRBV6-5
CDR3: ASSYSGNRQELPMRGYT

V: TRBV4-1
CDR3: ASSQVPGGFGANVLT

V: TRBV6-1
CDR3: ASSEPGRSYGYT

V: TRBV4-3
CDR3: ASSQDDSEQF

V: TRBV9
CDR3: ASSPPGLRGRTQY

V: TRBV28
CDR3: ASSTGPAGETQY

V: TRBV18
CDR3: ASSPKGKETQY

V: TRBV11-2
CDR3: ASSTQENTGELF

V: TRBV4-2
CDR3: ASSQDGGEREKLF

V: TRBV3-1
CDR3: ASSQEQTGRGAF

V: TRBV7-7
CDR3: ASSPGPIGEKLF